What follows are 14 T cell receptor beta chains derived from one specimen sequenced in a study of regulatory T cells in long-lasting Graves disease. The time point here: newly diagnosed GD, antithyroid drugs for less than 3 months. Following extraction of RNA from PBMCs, that RNA was used to make the TCR library. Arm-PCR of CDR3 regions and iRepertoire HTBI primers were used to build TCR beta libraries. In TCRdb, the multiplex PCR reads were re-called with MiXCR into one record per CDR3 protein. The sample lists some 560,000 distinct CDR3 sequences; roughly 15% were seen once. The sample was also reused in another study, on T cells in Graves' hyperthyroidism and ophthalmopathy.

Sequenced material: peripheral blood mononuclear cells (PBMCs), taken at new diagnosis, from a patient treated with antithyroid drugs. The source of these receptors is a woman aged 35-60 years with Graves disease.

This clonotype was seen at least ten times. The rearrangement joins TRBV5-6 to TRBJ1-6; D is possibly TRBD1 (5 bases). V was cut by 4 bases and J by 3 bases, with 11 bases left in between. Germline assignment: CDR1 SGHDT and CDR2 YYEEEE. The CDR3 extends over 15 amino acids. The CDR3 DNA reads as TGTGCCAGCAGCCCCCGGGACCGCTATAATTCACCCCTCCACTTT. This gives the protein CASSPRDRYNSPLHF.

A few counts support this clonotype. V usage is TRBV7-9 and J usage is TRBJ2-2, with 8 bases fitting TRBD1. V gave up 5 bases and J gave up 6 bases; unmatched junction bases: 11. CDR1 is SEHNR and CDR2 is FQNEAQ in the germline V gene (reference sequence). The CDR3 is 16 residues long. CDR3 sequence (DNA): TGTGCCAGCAGCAGCTGGACAGGGTCCTCGTCCGGGGAGCTGTTTTTT. Translation gives CASSSWTGSSSGELFF.

The genes are TRBV10-3 and TRBJ2-2; weak D call: TRBD2 (6 bases). V gave up 6 bases and J gave up 1 base, with 15 bases separating them. The germline V gene has CDR1 ENHRY and CDR2 SYGVKD. The CDR3 loop spans 16 amino acids. This CDR3 is CAIRGSGRKNTGELFF. In DNA, the CDR3 is TGTGCCATCAGAGGGTCGGGGAGGAAGAACACCGGGGAGCTGTTTTTT.

In its sample, this clonotype was seen a few times. V gene TRBV5-1 combines with J gene TRBJ2-1; 10 nucleotides match TRBD2. This CDR3 region has 15 residues. Germline V gene sequence: CDR1 SGHRS, CDR2 YFSETQ. With V trimmed by 1 base and J by 8 bases, 6 bases remained unmatched. CDR3 in DNA: TGCGCCAGCAGCTTGTTAAGCGGGGGGGCCTATGAGCAGTTCTTC. Protein sequence: CASSLLSGGAYEQFF. Complete variable domain (other parts from reference TRBV5-1 and TRBJ2-1): KAGVTQTPRYLIKTRGQQVTLSCSPISGHRSVSWYQQTPGQGLQFLFEYFSETQRNKGNFPGRFSGRQFSNSRSEMNVSTLELGDSALYLCASSLLSGGAYEQFFGPGTRLTVL.

CDR3 coding DNA: TGTGCCAGCAGCCGGGCTTCTAGCCCAGATACGCAGTATTTT. Translation gives CASSRASSPDTQYF. The genes are TRBV3-1 and TRBJ2-3, with D perhaps TRBD2 (5 bases). The CDR3 is 14 amino acids. Trimming took 4 bases from V and 4 from J, leaving 12 bases between them. Germline loops: CDR1 LGHDT, CDR2 YNNKEL (reference sequence).

At least ten counts were recorded for this clonotype. The gene calls are TRBV28 and TRBJ2-7; TRBD2 aligns across 13 bases. CDR1 and CDR2 from the germline V gene are MDHEN and SYDVKM. The CDR3 is 15 residues long. The V gene end was trimmed by 3 bases and the J gene end by 7 bases; junction bases not matched to a gene: 6. CDR3 coding DNA: TGTGCCAGCAGTTTGGTACTAGCGGGGGGGCGGGAGCAGTACTTC. Translated, it gives CASSLVLAGGREQYF.

This clonotype was recorded a few times. The chain is built from TRBV5-1 and TRBJ2-1; perhaps TRBD1 as D (5 bases). The CDR3 spans 15 residues. V shed 0 bases and J shed 2 bases, with 9 bases lying between them. Germline assignment: CDR1 SGHRS and CDR2 YFSETQ. The CDR3 loop reads CASSLGGRAYNEQFF. CDR3 nucleotide sequence: TGCGCCAGCAGCTTGGGAGGCAGGGCCTACAATGAGCAGTTCTTC.

This clonotype was recorded a few times. The V gene is TRBV19, the J gene TRBJ1-5, with 10 positions matching TRBD1. The J segment lost 6 bases and the V segment lost 0 bases, leaving 14 bases of the junction unmatched. From germline, CDR1 is LNHDA and CDR2 SQIVND (reference sequence). This CDR3 is built from 19 residues. The CDR3 DNA sequence: TGTGCCAGTAGTATAGATTTCACGACAGGGGGCGAGATCGGTCAGCCCCAGCATTTT. Its translation is CASSIDFTTGGEIGQPQHF.

This clonotype was found a few times. This chain connects TRBV6-2 or TRBV6-3 to TRBJ2-7; 9 bases align to TRBD1. With 0 bases clipped from V and 3 bases from J, the junction kept 3 bases outside the gene matches. The CDR3 runs to 15 residues. CDR1 and CDR2 from the germline V gene are MNHEY and SVGEGT. The CDR3 reads CASSYSDRGVYEQYF. The CDR3 DNA follows: TGTGCCAGCAGTTACTCGGACAGGGGCGTCTACGAGCAGTACTTC.

CDR3 amino acids: CASSYDSGGIGEQFF. In DNA, the CDR3 is TGCGCCAGCAGTTACGACAGCGGGGGAATCGGCGAGCAGTTCTTC. The gene calls are TRBV4-1 and TRBJ2-1, with TRBD2 identical over 8 bases. V lost 6 bases to trimming and J lost 10 bases; unmatched junction nucleotides: 14. The germline V gene has CDR1 MGHRA and CDR2 YSYEKL. This CDR3 is 15 amino acids long.

V gene TRBV5-1 combines with J gene TRBJ1-2, with TRBD1 as a possible D gene (6 bases). CDR3 size: 15 residues. The V end was cut by 4 bases, the J end by 4 bases, with 17 bases between. Germline loops: CDR1 SGHRS, CDR2 YFSETQ. Here the CDR3 reads CASSLSGARSYGYTF. As DNA, the CDR3 is TGCGCCAGCAGCCTATCAGGGGCGCGGAGCTATGGCTACACCTTC. Complete variable domain (other parts from reference TRBV5-1 and TRBJ1-2): KAGVTQTPRYLIKTRGQQVTLSCSPISGHRSVSWYQQTPGQGLQFLFEYFSETQRNKGNFPGRFSGRQFSNSRSEMNVSTLELGDSALYLCASSLSGARSYGYTFGSGTRLTVV.

This clonotype has at least ten counts. The CDR3 DNA reads TGTGCCAGCGCCTTCACTCAAAACACTGAAGCTTTCTTT. This encodes CASAFTQNTEAFF. The chain links TRBV12-3 or TRBV12-4 to TRBJ1-1; D unclear. The CDR3 runs to 13 residues. Trimming pared 8 bases from V and 2 bases from J, leaving 12 bases between.

This clonotype has ten or more counts. This chain joins TRBV7-9 and TRBJ1-6; D is possibly TRBD1 (6 bases). Germline V gene lookup returns CDR1 SEHNR and CDR2 FQNEAQ (reference sequence). V gave up 5 bases and J gave up 6 bases, with 11 bases separating them. This CDR3 is 14 amino acids long. The CDR3 region has the DNA TGTGCCAGCAGCCGGGGGCGCGGTAATTCACCCCTCCACTTT. Its translation is CASSRGRGNSPLHF.

This clonotype was seen a handful of times. The V call is TRBV12-3 or TRBV12-4, the J call TRBJ1-2; TRBD1 agrees at 10 bases. The CDR3 has 14 residues. V shed 1 base, J shed 6 bases, and the junction held 2 bases outside the gene matches. The CDR3 reads CASSLETGGHGYTF. CDR3 DNA: TGTGCCAGCAGTTTAGAGACAGGGGGCCATGGCTACACCTTC.